The entry that follows covers one T cell receptor beta chain sequence. Produced via immunoSEQ multiplex PCR; TCRdb's table is partial and in-frame only. The sample has approximately 180,000 clones, about 80% seen once. The sample comes from a study of blood T cell repertoires in COVID-19. At the level of the study: The analysed material was cDNA or gDNA that came from T cells, B-cell-depleted T cells, or PBMCs.

The CDR3 has 16 residues. The germline CDR1 and CDR2 sequences are SGHDN and FVKESK. V gave up 1 base and J gave up 5 bases; unmatched junction bases: 5. This sequence originates from a woman in her sixties or seventies with acute or convalescent COVID-19. The sequencing sample was made of peripheral blood. The chain has TRBV14 and TRBJ2-2; 9 nucleotides line up with TRBD2. CDR3 DNA: TGTGCCAGCAGCCAAGGGTTGCTAGCGGGGACCGGGGAGCTGTTTTTT. The encoded protein is CASSQGLLAGTGELFF.